This T cell receptor beta chain was recovered during a study of blood T cell repertoires in COVID-19. Overall study context: Samples came from the United States, Italy and Spain, spanning acute and convalescent COVID-19.

Clones were sequenced by immunoSEQ multiplex PCR, and TCRdb holds only the in-frame ones, with some missing. The data show 150,000 to 160,000 clones, about 80% seen once. Trimming removed 0 bases from V and 8 bases from J, with 8 bases in between. This CDR3 is built from 13 residues. The germline gives CDR1 SGHRS, CDR2 YFSETQ. The sample comprised peripheral blood. The sequence derives from a man in his sixties with acute or convalescent COVID-19. V and J are TRBV5-1 and TRBJ2-2; possible D gene TRBD1, 6 bases. The CDR3 loop is CASSLAGVGELFF. Written as DNA, the CDR3 is TGCGCCAGCAGCTTGGCAGGGGTTGGGGAGCTGTTTTTT.